These 14 T cell receptor beta chains were sequenced from one sample in a study of T cell responses to AZD1222 COVID-19 vaccine. The table came from immunoSEQ multiplex PCR; TCRdb's copy has only in-frame clones and leaves some out. The repertoire holds 150,000 or so clones, with roughly nine tenths as singletons. Sequencing used peripheral blood, obtained 28 days after the second AZD1222 dose. The receptors were gathered from an adult who received the AZD1222 COVID-19 vaccine.

J is TRBJ1-1 and V is TRBV28; 7 positions match TRBD1. Per germline, CDR1 MDHEN and CDR2 SYDVKM. This CDR3 is 15 amino acids long. With 6 bases clipped from V and 2 bases from J, the junction kept 9 bases outside the gene matches. The CDR3 loop reads CASSAWTGQNTEAFF. The CDR3 DNA is TGTGCCAGCAGCGCCTGGACAGGACAAAACACTGAAGCTTTCTTT.

The J gene is TRBJ2-5, the V gene TRBV29-1; the match to TRBD2 covers 14 bases. CDR3 size: 14 residues. Germline CDR1 SQVTM, CDR2 ANQGSEA. Trimming removed 7 bases from V and 5 bases from J; junction bases left unmatched: 6. The DNA of the CDR3 is TGCAGCGCCAGACTAGCGGGGGGGCGTGAGACCCAGTACTTC. It codes for CSARLAGGRETQYF.

CDR3 DNA: TGTGCCAGCAGCGTAGGGGTGGGAGGGGGATACGAGCAGTACTTC. This gives the protein CASSVGVGGGYEQYF. V gene TRBV9 combines with J gene TRBJ2-7, with D perhaps matching TRBD2 (7 bases). CDR3 size: 15 residues. CDR1 and CDR2 from the germline V gene are SGDLS and YYNGEE. The ends were cut back, 0 bases at V and 4 bases at J, with 14 bases in the middle. The full variable domain, rest sourced from reference TRBV9 and TRBJ2-7, is DSGVTQTPKHLITATGQRVTLRCSPRSGDLSVYWYQQSLDQGLQFLIQYYNGEERAKGNILERFSAQQFPDLHSELNLSSLELGDSALYFCASSVGVGGGYEQYFGPGTRLTVT.

The chain recombines TRBV5-6 with TRBJ1-2; D not resolved. The length of the CDR3 is 17 residues. V lost 3 bases to trimming and J lost 1 base, with 19 bases between them. CDR1 is SGHDT and CDR2 is YYEEEE in the germline V gene. The chain's CDR3 is CASSSAFGVNNNYGYTF. The CDR3 bases are TGTGCCAGCAGCTCAGCCTTTGGCGTGAACAATAACTATGGCTACACCTTC.

V and J are TRBV14 and TRBJ1-2; the D gene is possibly TRBD1 (6 bases). The CDR3 has 16 residues. The germline V gene has CDR1 SGHDN and CDR2 FVKESK. Trimming shortened V by 3 bases and J by 4 bases, and 18 bases separated the two germline ends. The CDR3 protein is CASSQVGGGRTYGYTF. In DNA form, the CDR3 reads TGTGCCAGCAGCCAGGTCGGGGGGGGCCGCACCTATGGCTACACCTTC.

The rearrangement uses TRBV7-6 and TRBJ1-1; D call uncertain. Germline assignment: CDR1 SGHVS and CDR2 FNYEAQ. The CDR3 covers 13 residues. V was clipped by 2 bases and J by 1 base, with 5 bases between them. The CDR3 region has the DNA TGTGCCAGCAGCTTATCGTGGAACACTGAAGCTTTCTTT. Translating it yields CASSLSWNTEAFF.

The J gene is TRBJ2-1, the V gene TRBV5-6; 11 nucleotides line up with TRBD2. From germline, CDR1 is SGHDT and CDR2 YYEEEE. This CDR3 is 15 amino acids long. V was clipped by 4 bases and J by 6 bases; unmatched bases: 6. In DNA form, the CDR3 reads TGTGCCAGCAGCCCGCTAACTAGCGGGGGCAATGAGCAGTTCTTC. Protein product: CASSPLTSGGNEQFF.

The chain combines TRBV7-8 with TRBJ2-1; possibly TRBD2 for D (6 bases). The germline CDR1 and CDR2 sequences are SGHVS and FQNEAQ. Trimming cost V 2 bases and J 7 bases, with 18 bases left between them. The CDR3 sequence is 16 residues long. CDR3 nucleotides: TGTGCCAGCAGCTTAACCGGAGGGATTCAGGGAAATGAGCAGTTCTTC. Amino acid sequence: CASSLTGGIQGNEQFF.

This clone was observed once. The chain uses TRBV25-1 and TRBJ1-4; weak D call: TRBD1 (5 bases). V was pared by 8 bases and J by 12 bases, with 13 bases between. Germline V gene sequence: CDR1 MGHDK, CDR2 SYGVNS. This CDR3 spans 11 amino acids. The CDR3 spells CASLGGPQLFF. The DNA of the CDR3 is TGTGCCAGCCTGGGGGGTCCCCAACTGTTTTTT.

The chain recombines TRBV10-1 with TRBJ2-7; TRBD1 or TRBD2 may be the D gene (5 bases each). Germline V gives CDR1 WNHNN, CDR2 SYGVQD (reference sequence). Trimming removed 4 bases at V and 1 base at J, with 14 bases between. CDR3 length: 15 amino acids. CDR3 in DNA: TGCGCCAGCAGTGGGGCCCGGGACCCTTCCTACGAGCAGTACTTC. Translated: CASSGARDPSYEQYF.

This CDR3 reads CASSQAGQVGSSGSYEQYF. The CDR3 DNA is TGTGCCAGCAGCCAAGCAGGACAGGTCGGATCCTCTGGCTCCTACGAGCAGTACTTC. The chain carries TRBV4-2 and TRBJ2-7; 7 bases are a match to TRBD1. This CDR3 contains 19 residues. Germline V gene lookup returns CDR1 LGHNA and CDR2 YNFKEQ. V shed 1 base, J shed 0 bases, and the junction held 15 bases outside the gene matches.

J is TRBJ2-1 and V is TRBV28; 13 bases are a match to TRBD2. The CDR3 is 18 residues long. V lost 1 base, J lost 1 base, and 4 bases stayed unmatched. CDR1 and CDR2 from the germline V gene are MDHEN and SYDVKM. In DNA form, the CDR3 reads TGTGCCAGCAGTTTATTTCTGGGACTAGCGGGATCCTACAATGAGCAGTTCTTC. Protein: CASSLFLGLAGSYNEQFF.

This clone has a single count. The genes are TRBV7-2 and TRBJ2-1; TRBD1 matches at 10 bases. Per the germline V gene, CDR1 is SGHTA and CDR2 is FQGNSA. Germline trimming cut 1 base from V and 8 bases from J; bases unmatched to any gene: 5. The CDR3 is 15 residues long. CDR3 sequence reads: CASSLGQGARYEQFF. The CDR3 DNA sequence: TGTGCCAGCAGCTTAGGACAGGGGGCGCGTTATGAGCAGTTCTTC.

The J gene is TRBJ1-4, the V gene TRBV11-2; 9 bases map to TRBD1. The J segment lost 8 bases and the V segment lost 1 base, leaving 5 bases of the junction unmatched. Germline V lookup: CDR1 SGHAT, CDR2 FQNNGV. This CDR3 has 15 amino acids. CDR3 amino acids: CASSLAGTGREKLFF. CDR3 bases: TGTGCCAGCAGCTTAGCGGGGACAGGGCGGGAAAAACTGTTTTTT.